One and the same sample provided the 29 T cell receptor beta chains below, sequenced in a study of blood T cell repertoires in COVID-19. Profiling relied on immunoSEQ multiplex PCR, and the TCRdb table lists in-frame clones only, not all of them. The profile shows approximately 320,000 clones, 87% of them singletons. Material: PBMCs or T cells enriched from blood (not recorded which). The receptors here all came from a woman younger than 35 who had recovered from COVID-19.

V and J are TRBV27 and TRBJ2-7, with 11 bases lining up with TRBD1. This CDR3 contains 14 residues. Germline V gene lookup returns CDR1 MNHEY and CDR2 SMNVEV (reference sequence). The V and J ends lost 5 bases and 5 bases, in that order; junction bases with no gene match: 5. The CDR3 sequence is CASSRGQGAHEQYF. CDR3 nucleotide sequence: TGTGCCAGCAGTCGCGGACAGGGGGCCCACGAGCAGTACTTC.

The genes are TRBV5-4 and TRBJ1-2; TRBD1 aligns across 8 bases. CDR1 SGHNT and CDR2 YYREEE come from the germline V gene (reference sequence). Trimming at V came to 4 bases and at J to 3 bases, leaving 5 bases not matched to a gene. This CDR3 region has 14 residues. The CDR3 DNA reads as TGTGCCAGCAGCCAGATGGGACAGGACTATGGCTACACCTTC. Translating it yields CASSQMGQDYGYTF.

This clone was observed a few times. The CDR3, as DNA: TGTGCCAGCAGCGTGGAGAGGCGGGGGCTCGCCTACGAGCAGTACTTC. Amino acids: CASSVERRGLAYEQYF. The chain has TRBV7-8 and TRBJ2-7; D may be TRBD2 (7 bases). CDR3 length equals 16 residues. V was clipped by 5 bases and J by 2 bases, with 19 bases between them. CDR1 is SGHVS, CDR2 FQNEAQ, per germline.

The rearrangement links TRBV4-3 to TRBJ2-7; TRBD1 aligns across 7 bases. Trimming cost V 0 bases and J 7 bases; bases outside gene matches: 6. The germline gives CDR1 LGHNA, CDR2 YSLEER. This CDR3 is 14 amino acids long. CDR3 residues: CASSQERGLREQYF. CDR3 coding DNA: TGCGCCAGCAGCCAAGAAAGGGGGCTGAGGGAGCAGTACTTC.

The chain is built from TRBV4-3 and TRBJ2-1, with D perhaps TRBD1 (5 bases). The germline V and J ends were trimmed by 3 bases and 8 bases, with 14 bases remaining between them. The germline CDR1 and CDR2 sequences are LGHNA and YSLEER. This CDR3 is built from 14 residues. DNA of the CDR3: TGCGCCAGCAGCCACAGGGTTTCAGGCGATGAGCAGTTCTTC. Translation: CASSHRVSGDEQFF.

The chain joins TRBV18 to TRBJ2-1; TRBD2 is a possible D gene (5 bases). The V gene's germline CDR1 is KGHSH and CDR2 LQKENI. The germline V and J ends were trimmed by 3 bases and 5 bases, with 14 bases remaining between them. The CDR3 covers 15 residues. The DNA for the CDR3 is TGTGCCAGCTCACCGTTTTTACTAGGTGACAATGAGCAGTTCTTC. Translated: CASSPFLLGDNEQFF.

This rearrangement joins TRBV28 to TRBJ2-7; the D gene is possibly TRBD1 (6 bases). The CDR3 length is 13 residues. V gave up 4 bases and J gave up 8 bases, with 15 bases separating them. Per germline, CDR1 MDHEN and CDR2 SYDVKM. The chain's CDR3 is CASSSGQGPKQYF. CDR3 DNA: TGTGCCAGCAGTTCCGGCCAGGGGCCCAAGCAGTACTTC.

CDR3 residues: CSASHQGAGNTIYF. CDR3 DNA: TGCAGTGCTAGTCACCAGGGTGCTGGAAACACCATATATTTT. The chain has TRBV20-1 and TRBJ1-3; possible D gene TRBD1, 5 bases. Germline V gives CDR1 DFQATT, CDR2 SNEGSKA (reference sequence). This CDR3 is 14 amino acids long. V was clipped by 3 bases and J by 2 bases, with 11 bases between them.

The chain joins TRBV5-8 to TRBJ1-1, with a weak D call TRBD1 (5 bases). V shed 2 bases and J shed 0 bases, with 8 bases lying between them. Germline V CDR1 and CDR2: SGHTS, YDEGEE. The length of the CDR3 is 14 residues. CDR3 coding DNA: TGTGCCAGCAGCTTTCGACAGCTGAACACTGAAGCTTTCTTT. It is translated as CASSFRQLNTEAFF.

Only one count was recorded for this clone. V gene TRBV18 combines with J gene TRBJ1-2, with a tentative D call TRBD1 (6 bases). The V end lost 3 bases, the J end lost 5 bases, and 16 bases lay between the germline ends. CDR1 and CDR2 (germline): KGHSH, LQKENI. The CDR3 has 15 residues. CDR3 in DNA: TGTGCCAGCTCACCTTGGGGGGGCGCGAGGTATGGCTACACCTTC. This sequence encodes CASSPWGGARYGYTF.

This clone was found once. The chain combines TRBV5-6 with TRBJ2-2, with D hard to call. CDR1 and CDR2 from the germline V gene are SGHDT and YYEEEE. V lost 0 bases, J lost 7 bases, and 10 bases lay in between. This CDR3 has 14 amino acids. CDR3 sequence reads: CASSLGQVDGELFF. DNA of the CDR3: TGTGCCAGCAGCTTGGGGCAGGTGGACGGGGAGCTGTTTTTT. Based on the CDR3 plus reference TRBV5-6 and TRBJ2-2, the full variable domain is DAGVTQSPTHLIKTRGQQVTLRCSPKSGHDTVSWYQQALGQGPQFIFQYYEEEERQRGNFPDRFSGHQFPNYSSELNVNALLLGDSALYLCASSLGQVDGELFFGEGSRLTVL.

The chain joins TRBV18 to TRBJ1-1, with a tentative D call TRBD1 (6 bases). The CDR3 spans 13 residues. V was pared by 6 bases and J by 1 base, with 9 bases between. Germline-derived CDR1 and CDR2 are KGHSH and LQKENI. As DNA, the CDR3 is TGTGCCAGCTCTCAACAGGGGAACACTGAAGCTTTCTTT. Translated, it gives CASSQQGNTEAFF. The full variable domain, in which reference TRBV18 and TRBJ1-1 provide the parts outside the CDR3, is NAGVMQNPRHLVRRRGQEARLRCSPMKGHSHVYWYRQLPEEGLKFMVYLQKENIIDESGMPKERFSAEFPKEGPSILRIQQVVRGDSAAYFCASSQQGNTEAFFGQGTRLTVV.

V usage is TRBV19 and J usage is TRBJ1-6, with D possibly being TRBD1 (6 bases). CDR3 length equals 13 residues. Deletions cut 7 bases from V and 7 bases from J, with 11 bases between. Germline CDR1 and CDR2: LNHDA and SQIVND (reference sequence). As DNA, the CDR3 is TGTGCCAGTACACAGGGTATGAATTCACCCCTCCACTTT. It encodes CASTQGMNSPLHF.

In nucleotides, the CDR3 is TGTGCCAGCGGTCTCGTTGGGGCGGGACAAGAGACCCAGTACTTC. This sequence encodes CASGLVGAGQETQYF. The chain recombines TRBV2 with TRBJ2-5, with D perhaps TRBD2 (6 bases). Germline assignment: CDR1 SNHLY and CDR2 FYNNEI. V was pared by 8 bases and J by 2 bases, with 18 bases between. CDR3 size: 15 residues.

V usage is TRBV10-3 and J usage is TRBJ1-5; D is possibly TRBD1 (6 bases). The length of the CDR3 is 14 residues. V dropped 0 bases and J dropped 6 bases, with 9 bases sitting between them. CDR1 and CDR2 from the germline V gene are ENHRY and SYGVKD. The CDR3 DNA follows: TGTGCCATCAGTGAGTCAGGGACAATTCAGCCCCAGCATTTT. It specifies CAISESGTIQPQHF.

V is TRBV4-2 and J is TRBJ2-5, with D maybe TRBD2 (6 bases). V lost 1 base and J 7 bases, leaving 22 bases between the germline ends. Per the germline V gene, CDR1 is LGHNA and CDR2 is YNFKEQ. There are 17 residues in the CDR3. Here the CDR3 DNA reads TGTGCCAGCAGCCAAGGAGTCGTAGGAGGGGTTGGTTGGACCCAGTACTTC. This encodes CASSQGVVGGVGWTQYF.

Here the CDR3 reads CASSQGVLATDTQYF. For the CDR3, the DNA is TGCGCCAGCAGCCAAGGGGTACTAGCCACAGATACGCAGTATTTT. V and J are TRBV4-1 and TRBJ2-3; maybe TRBD2 (6 bases). CDR3 length: 15 residues. The V and J ends lost 1 base and 2 bases respectively, with 10 bases between them. Germline CDR1 is MGHRA and CDR2 is YSYEKL.

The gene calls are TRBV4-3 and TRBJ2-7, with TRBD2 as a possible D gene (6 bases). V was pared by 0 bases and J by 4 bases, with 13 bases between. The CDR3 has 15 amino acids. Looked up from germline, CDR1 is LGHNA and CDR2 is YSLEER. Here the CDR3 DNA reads TGCGCCAGCAGCCAAGAAGGGGACTCCCTGTACGAGCAGTACTTC. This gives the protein CASSQEGDSLYEQYF.

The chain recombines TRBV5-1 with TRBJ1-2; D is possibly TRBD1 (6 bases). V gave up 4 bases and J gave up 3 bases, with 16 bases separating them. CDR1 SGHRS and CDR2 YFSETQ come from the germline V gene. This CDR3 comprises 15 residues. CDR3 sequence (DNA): TGCGCCAGCAGCAAGGGGGACAATCGGGACTATGGCTACACCTTC. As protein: CASSKGDNRDYGYTF.

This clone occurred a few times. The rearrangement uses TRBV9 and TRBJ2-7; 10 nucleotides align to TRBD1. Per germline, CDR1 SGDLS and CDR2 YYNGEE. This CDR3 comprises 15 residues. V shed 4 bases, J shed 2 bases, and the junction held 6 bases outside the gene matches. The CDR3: CASSSGQGVTYEQYF. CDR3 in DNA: TGTGCCAGCAGCTCCGGACAGGGGGTAACCTACGAGCAGTACTTC. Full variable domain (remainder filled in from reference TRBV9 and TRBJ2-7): DSGVTQTPKHLITATGQRVTLRCSPRSGDLSVYWYQQSLDQGLQFLIQYYNGEERAKGNILERFSAQQFPDLHSELNLSSLELGDSALYFCASSSGQGVTYEQYFGPGTRLTVT.

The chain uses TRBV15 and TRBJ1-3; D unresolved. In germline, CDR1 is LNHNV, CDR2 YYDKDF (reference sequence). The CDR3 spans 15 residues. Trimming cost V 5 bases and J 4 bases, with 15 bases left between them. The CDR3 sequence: CATSSPEVFGNTIYF. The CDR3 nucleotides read TGTGCCACCAGCTCCCCGGAGGTTTTCGGAAACACCATATATTTT.

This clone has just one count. CDR3 in amino acids: CASSSTGMRSQPQHF. The DNA for the CDR3 is TGTGCCAGCAGTTCTACAGGGATGCGTTCGCAGCCCCAGCATTTT. This rearrangement joins TRBV27 to TRBJ1-5, with D maybe TRBD1 (6 bases). The germline CDR1 and CDR2 sequences are MNHEY and SMNVEV (reference sequence). There are 15 residues in the CDR3. V was cut by 4 bases and J by 7 bases, with 17 bases left in between.

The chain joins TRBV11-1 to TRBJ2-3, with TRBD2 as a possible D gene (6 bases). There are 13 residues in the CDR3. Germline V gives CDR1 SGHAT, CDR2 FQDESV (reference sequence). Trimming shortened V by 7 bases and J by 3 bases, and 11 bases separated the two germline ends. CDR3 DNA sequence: TGTGCCAGCACCTTTAGCGGAACAGATACGCAGTATTTT. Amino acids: CASTFSGTDTQYF.

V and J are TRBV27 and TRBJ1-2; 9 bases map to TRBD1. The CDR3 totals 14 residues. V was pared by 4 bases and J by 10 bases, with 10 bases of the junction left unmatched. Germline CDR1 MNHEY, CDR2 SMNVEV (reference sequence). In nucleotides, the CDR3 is TGTGCCAGCAGTTCGCAGCCGGGACAGGGAGCCTACACCTTC. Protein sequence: CASSSQPGQGAYTF.

CDR3 sequence reads: CASSGPGGTEAFF. CDR3 bases: TGTGCCAGCAGTGGCCCGGGAGGTACTGAAGCTTTCTTT. This chain uses TRBV2 with TRBJ1-1; D uncertain. Trimming took 4 bases from V and 5 from J, leaving 11 bases between them. The CDR3 covers 13 residues. Germline V gene sequence: CDR1 SNHLY, CDR2 FYNNEI. Combining the CDR3 with reference TRBV2 and TRBJ1-1 gives the whole variable domain EPEVTQTPSHQVTQMGQEVILRCVPISNHLYFYWYRQILGQKVEFLVSFYNNEISEKSEIFDDQFSVERPDGSNFTLKIRSTKLEDSAMYFCASSGPGGTEAFFGQGTRLTVV.

In DNA form, the CDR3 reads TGTGCCAGCAGACAGGGGGCCCCATCACCCCTCCACTTT. Protein: CASRQGAPSPLHF. The gene calls are TRBV25-1 and TRBJ1-6, with 9 bases fitting TRBD1. V was clipped by 6 bases and J by 10 bases; unmatched bases: 4. The germline CDR1 and CDR2 sequences are MGHDK and SYGVNS. The CDR3 length is 13 residues.

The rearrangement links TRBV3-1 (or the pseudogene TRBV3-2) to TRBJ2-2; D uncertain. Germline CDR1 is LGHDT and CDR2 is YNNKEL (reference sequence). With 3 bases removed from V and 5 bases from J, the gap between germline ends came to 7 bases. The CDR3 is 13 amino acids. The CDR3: CASSHLSTGELFF. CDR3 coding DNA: TGTGCCAGCAGCCATCTCAGTACCGGGGAGCTGTTTTTT.

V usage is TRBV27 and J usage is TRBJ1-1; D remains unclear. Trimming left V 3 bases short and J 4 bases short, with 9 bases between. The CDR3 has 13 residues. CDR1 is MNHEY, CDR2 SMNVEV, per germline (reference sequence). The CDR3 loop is CASSFGLGTEAFF. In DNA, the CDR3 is TGTGCCAGCAGTTTTGGTCTCGGCACTGAAGCTTTCTTT.

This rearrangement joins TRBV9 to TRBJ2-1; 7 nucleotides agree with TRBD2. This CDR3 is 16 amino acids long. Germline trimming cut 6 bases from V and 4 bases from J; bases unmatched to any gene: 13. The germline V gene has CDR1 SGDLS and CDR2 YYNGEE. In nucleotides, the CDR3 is TGTGCCAGCACCGACAGTGTGGCGGGGGAATACAATGAGCAGTTCTTC. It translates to CASTDSVAGEYNEQFF.